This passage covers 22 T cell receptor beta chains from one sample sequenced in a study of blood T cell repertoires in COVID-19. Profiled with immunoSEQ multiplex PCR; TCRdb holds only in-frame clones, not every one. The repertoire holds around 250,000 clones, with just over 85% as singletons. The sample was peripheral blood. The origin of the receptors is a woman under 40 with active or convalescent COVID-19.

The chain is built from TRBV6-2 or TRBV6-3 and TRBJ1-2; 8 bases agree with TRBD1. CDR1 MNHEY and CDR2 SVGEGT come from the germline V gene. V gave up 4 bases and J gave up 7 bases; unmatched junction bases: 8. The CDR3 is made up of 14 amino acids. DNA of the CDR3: TGTGCCAGCAGTTCGCTCGGGACAGGTTCTGGCTACACCTTC. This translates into CASSSLGTGSGYTF.

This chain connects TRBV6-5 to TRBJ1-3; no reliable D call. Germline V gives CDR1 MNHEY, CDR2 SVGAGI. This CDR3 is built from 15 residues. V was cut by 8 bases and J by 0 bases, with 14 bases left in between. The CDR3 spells CASAARVVSGNTIYF. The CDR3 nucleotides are TGTGCCAGCGCGGCGCGGGTAGTCTCTGGAAACACCATATATTTT.

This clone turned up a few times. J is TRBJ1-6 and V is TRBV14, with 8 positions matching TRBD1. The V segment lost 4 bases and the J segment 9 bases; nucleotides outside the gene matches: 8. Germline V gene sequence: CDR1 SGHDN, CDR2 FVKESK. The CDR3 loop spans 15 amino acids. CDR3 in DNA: TGTGCCAGCAGCCGAGACAGGGGATGGGGTTCACCCCTCCACTTT. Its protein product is CASSRDRGWGSPLHF.

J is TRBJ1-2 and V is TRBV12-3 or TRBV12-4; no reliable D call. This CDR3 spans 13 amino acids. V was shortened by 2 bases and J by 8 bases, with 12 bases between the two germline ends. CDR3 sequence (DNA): TGTGCCAGCAGTTTACGTCTGGAGGGAGGCTACACCTTC. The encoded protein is CASSLRLEGGYTF.

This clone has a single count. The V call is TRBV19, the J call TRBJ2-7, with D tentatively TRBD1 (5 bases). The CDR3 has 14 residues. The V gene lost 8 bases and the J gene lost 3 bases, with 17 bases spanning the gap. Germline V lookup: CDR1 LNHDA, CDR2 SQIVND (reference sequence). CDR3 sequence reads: CASPPQGYYYEQYF. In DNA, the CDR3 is TGTGCCAGTCCCCCGCAGGGATACTACTACGAGCAGTACTTC. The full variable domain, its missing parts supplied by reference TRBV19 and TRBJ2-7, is DGGITQSPKYLFRKEGQNVTLSCEQNLNHDAMYWYRQDPGQGLRLIYYSQIVNDFQKGDIAEGYSVSREKKESFPLTVTSAQKNPTAFYLCASPPQGYYYEQYFGPGTRLTVT.

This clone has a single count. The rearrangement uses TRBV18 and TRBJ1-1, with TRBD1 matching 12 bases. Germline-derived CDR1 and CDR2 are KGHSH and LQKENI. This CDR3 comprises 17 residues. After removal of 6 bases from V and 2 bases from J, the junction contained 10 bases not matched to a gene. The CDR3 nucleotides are TGTGCCAGCTCGCGGGACAGGGGGCGAACTCCCAACACTGAAGCTTTCTTT. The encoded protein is CASSRDRGRTPNTEAFF.

The CDR3 sequence is CAWASQVYEQYF. CDR3 DNA sequence: TGTGCCTGGGCGTCTCAGGTTTACGAGCAGTACTTC. The chain links TRBV30 to TRBJ2-7; D is uncertain. Germline V gene sequence: CDR1 GTSNPN, CDR2 SVGIG (reference sequence). This CDR3 comprises 12 residues. V lost 5 bases, J lost 4 bases, and 12 bases lay in between.

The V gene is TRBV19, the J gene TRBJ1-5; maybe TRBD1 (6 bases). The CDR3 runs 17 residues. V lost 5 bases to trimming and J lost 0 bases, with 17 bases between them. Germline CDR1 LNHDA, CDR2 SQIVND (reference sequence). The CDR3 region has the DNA TGTGCCAGTAGTCCCTATGGACAGCTTAATAGCAATCAGCCCCAGCATTTT. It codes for CASSPYGQLNSNQPQHF.

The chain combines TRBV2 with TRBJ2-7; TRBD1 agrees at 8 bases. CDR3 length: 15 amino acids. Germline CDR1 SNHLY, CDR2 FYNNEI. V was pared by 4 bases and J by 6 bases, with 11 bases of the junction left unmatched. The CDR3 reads CASSASQGAKSEQYF. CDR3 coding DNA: TGTGCCAGCAGTGCCTCCCAGGGGGCCAAGTCCGAGCAGTACTTC.

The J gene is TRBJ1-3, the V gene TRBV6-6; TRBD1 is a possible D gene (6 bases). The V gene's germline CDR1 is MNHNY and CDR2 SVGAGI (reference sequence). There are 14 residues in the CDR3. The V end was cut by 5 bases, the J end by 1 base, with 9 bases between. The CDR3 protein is CASSHGQSGNTIYF. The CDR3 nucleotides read TGTGCCAGCAGTCACGGACAGTCTGGAAACACCATATATTTT.

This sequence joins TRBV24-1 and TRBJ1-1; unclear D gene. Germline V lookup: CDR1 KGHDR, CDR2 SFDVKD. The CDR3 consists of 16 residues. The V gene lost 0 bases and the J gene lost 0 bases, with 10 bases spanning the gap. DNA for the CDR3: TGTGCCACCAGTGATTTGACGGGTACTATGAACACTGAAGCTTTCTTT. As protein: CATSDLTGTMNTEAFF.

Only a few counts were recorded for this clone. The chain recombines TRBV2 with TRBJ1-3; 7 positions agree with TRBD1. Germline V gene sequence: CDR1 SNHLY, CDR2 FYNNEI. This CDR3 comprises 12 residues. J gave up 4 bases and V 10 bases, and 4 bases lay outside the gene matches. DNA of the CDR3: TGTGCCATAGGGACAGACGGAAACACCATATATTTT. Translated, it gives CAIGTDGNTIYF.

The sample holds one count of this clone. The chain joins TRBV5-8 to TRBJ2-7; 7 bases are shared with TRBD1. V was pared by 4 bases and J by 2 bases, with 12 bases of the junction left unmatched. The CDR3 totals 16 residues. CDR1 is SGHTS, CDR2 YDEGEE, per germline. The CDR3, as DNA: TGTGCCAGCAGCCCCGTATGGACAGGTCGCCCCTACGAGCAGTACTTC. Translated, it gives CASSPVWTGRPYEQYF.

The DNA for the CDR3 is TGTGCCAGCAGTTTATCCGGACTCCCTCACACAGATACGCAGTATTTT. This translates into CASSLSGLPHTDTQYF. The J gene is TRBJ2-3, the V gene TRBV27, with D tentatively TRBD2 (5 bases). Between the trimmed V and J ends, which lost 0 bases and 2 bases, there was a span of 12 bases. CDR1 MNHEY and CDR2 SMNVEV come from the germline V gene (reference sequence). CDR3 length: 16 residues.

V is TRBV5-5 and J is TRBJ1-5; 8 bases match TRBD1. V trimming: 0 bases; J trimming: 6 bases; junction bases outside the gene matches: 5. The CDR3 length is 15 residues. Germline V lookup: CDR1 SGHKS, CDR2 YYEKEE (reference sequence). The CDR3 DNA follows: TGTGCCAGCAGCTTGGAAAGACAGGGGAGTCAGCCCCAGCATTTT. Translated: CASSLERQGSQPQHF.

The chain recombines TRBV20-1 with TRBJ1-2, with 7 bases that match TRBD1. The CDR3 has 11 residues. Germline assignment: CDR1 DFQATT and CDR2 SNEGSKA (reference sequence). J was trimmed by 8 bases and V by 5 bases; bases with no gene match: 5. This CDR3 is CSAETTGGYTF. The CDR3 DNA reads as TGCAGTGCTGAGACGACAGGGGGCTACACCTTC.

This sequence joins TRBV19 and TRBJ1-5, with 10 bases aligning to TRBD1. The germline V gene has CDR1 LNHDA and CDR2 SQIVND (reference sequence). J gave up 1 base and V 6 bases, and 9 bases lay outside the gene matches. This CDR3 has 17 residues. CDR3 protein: CASRTLDRGASNQPQHF. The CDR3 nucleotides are TGTGCCAGTAGGACCCTGGACAGGGGGGCAAGCAATCAGCCCCAGCATTTT.

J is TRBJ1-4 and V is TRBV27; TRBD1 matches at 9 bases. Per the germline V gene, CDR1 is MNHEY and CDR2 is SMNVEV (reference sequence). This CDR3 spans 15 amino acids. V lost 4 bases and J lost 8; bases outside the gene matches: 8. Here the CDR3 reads CASSSDRGAHEKLFF. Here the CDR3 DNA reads TGTGCCAGCAGTTCGGACAGGGGAGCTCACGAAAAACTGTTTTTT.

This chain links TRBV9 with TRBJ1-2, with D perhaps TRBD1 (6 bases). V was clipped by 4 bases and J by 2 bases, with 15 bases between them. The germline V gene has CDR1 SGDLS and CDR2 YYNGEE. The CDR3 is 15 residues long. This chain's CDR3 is CASSPRQVQNYGYTF. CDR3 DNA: TGTGCCAGCAGCCCCCGACAGGTTCAAAACTATGGCTACACCTTC.

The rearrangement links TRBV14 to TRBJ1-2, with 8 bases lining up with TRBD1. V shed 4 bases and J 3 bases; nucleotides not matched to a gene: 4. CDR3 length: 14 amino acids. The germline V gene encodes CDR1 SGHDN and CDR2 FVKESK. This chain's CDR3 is CASSLGQGYYGYTF. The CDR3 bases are TGTGCCAGCAGCCTCGGACAGGGTTACTATGGCTACACCTTC. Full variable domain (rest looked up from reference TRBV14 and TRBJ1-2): EAGVTQFPSHSVIEKGQTVTLRCDPISGHDNLYWYRRVMGKEIKFLLHFVKESKQDESGMPNNRFLAERTGGTYSTLKVQPAELEDSGVYFCASSLGQGYYGYTFGSGTRLTVV.

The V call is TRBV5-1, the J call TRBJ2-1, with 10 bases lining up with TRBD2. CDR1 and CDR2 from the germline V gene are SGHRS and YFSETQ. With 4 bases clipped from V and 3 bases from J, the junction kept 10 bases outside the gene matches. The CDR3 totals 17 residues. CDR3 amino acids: CASSTGRLAGFYNEQFF. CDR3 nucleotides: TGCGCCAGCAGCACGGGGAGACTAGCGGGTTTCTACAATGAGCAGTTCTTC.

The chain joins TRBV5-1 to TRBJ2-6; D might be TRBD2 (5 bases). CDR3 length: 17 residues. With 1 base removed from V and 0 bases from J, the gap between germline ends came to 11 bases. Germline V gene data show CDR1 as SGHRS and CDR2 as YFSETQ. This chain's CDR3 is CASSLLGVISGANVLTF. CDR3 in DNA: TGCGCCAGCAGCTTGTTGGGAGTCATCTCTGGGGCCAACGTCCTGACTTTC.